What follows are 32 T cell receptor beta chains derived from one specimen sequenced in a study of blood T cell repertoires in COVID-19. Profiled with immunoSEQ multiplex PCR; TCRdb holds only in-frame clones, not every one. The repertoire holds 65,000 to 85,000 clones, with around 87% as singletons. Sequenced: peripheral blood. The receptors were sampled from a young woman with acute or convalescent COVID-19.

The rearrangement joins TRBV5-1 to TRBJ2-6; D gene unclear. The germline V and J ends were trimmed by 1 base and 1 base, with 6 bases remaining between them. The CDR3 extends over 15 amino acids. CDR1 is SGHRS and CDR2 is YFSETQ in the germline V gene. The CDR3 bases are TGCGCCAGCAGCTTGACCGGGTCTGGGGCCAACGTCCTGACTTTC. This translates into CASSLTGSGANVLTF.

The chain recombines TRBV30 with TRBJ1-2, with a possible D match to TRBD1 (6 bases). With 4 bases removed from V and 4 bases from J, the gap between germline ends came to 10 bases. Germline loops: CDR1 GTSNPN, CDR2 SVGIG (reference sequence). The length of the CDR3 is 12 residues. The CDR3 region is CAWKTGTYGYTF. The CDR3 DNA reads as TGTGCCTGGAAGACAGGAACCTATGGCTACACCTTC.

The CDR3 DNA sequence: TGTGCCAGCAGTTACGGGACTAGCGGTAACAATGAGCAGTTCTTC. Protein: CASSYGTSGNNEQFF. The chain couples TRBV6-2 or TRBV6-3 to TRBJ2-1, with TRBD2 matching 11 bases. CDR3 length: 15 amino acids. Germline V gene data show CDR1 as MNHEY and CDR2 as SVGEGT. V shed 2 bases, J shed 5 bases, and the junction held 2 bases outside the gene matches.

The V gene is TRBV29-1, the J gene TRBJ2-1, with 7 nucleotides matching TRBD1. The CDR3 has 15 residues. CDR1 is SQVTM and CDR2 is ANQGSEA in the germline V gene. Trimming at V came to 1 base and at J to 4 bases, leaving 7 bases not matched to a gene. The CDR3 is CSVEVLGTAYNEQFF. CDR3 DNA: TGCAGCGTTGAAGTTCTTGGGACAGCATACAATGAGCAGTTCTTC.

The chain links TRBV28 to TRBJ1-1; D may be TRBD1 (6 bases). V was pared by 5 bases and J by 1 base, with 14 bases between. The germline V gene has CDR1 MDHEN and CDR2 SYDVKM. The CDR3 is 15 amino acids. CDR3 amino acids: CASSPPGQGNTEAFF. The CDR3 DNA reads as TGTGCCAGCAGTCCACCGGGACAAGGGAACACTGAAGCTTTCTTT.

The chain carries TRBV28 and TRBJ1-6; tentatively, D is TRBD1 (5 bases). The CDR3 loop spans 15 amino acids. V lost 3 bases, J lost 9 bases, and 15 bases lay in between. Germline V gives CDR1 MDHEN, CDR2 SYDVKM. The CDR3 protein is CASSFSSQGTSPLHF. The CDR3 DNA follows: TGTGCCAGCAGTTTCAGTTCCCAGGGCACTTCACCCCTCCACTTT.

This chain connects TRBV7-2 to TRBJ1-1, with 7 positions matching TRBD1. The germline V gene encodes CDR1 SGHTA and CDR2 FQGNSA. The CDR3 length is 15 residues. Unmatched junction bases numbered 3, after V lost 1 base and J lost 1 base. In DNA, the CDR3 is TGTGCCAGCAGCTTAGGACCAGGGGGGAACACTGAAGCTTTCTTT. Its protein product is CASSLGPGGNTEAFF.

V is TRBV4-3 and J is TRBJ2-7; 11 bases map to TRBD1. CDR3 length: 16 residues. Germline V lookup: CDR1 LGHNA, CDR2 YSLEER. Trimming took 0 bases from V and 3 from J; bases not matched to a gene: 4. The CDR3 DNA reads as TGCGCCAGCAGCCAAGATCAGGGACAGGGGGTCTACGAGCAGTACTTC. Translating it yields CASSQDQGQGVYEQYF.

The rearrangement joins TRBV3-1 (or the pseudogene TRBV3-2) to TRBJ2-1; D is possibly TRBD1 (6 bases). Germline V lookup: CDR1 LGHDT, CDR2 YNNKEL (reference sequence). CDR3 length: 18 amino acids. Trimming took 2 bases from V and 0 from J, leaving 17 bases between them. CDR3 protein: CASSQTRGQLVSYNEQFF. DNA for the CDR3: TGTGCCAGCAGCCAAACACGCGGACAGCTAGTCTCCTACAATGAGCAGTTCTTC.

V is TRBV28 and J is TRBJ1-5, with D maybe TRBD1 (6 bases). V lost 7 bases, J lost 4 bases, and 17 bases lay in between. Germline loops: CDR1 MDHEN, CDR2 SYDVKM. The CDR3 sequence is 15 residues long. The CDR3 nucleotides are TGTGCCAGCACTGGGCACTCAGGGGCTAATCAGCCCCAGCATTTT. Residues: CASTGHSGANQPQHF.

This chain links TRBV28 with TRBJ1-1; TRBD1 matches at 7 bases. V was clipped by 5 bases and J by 1 base; unmatched bases: 7. The CDR3 has 15 amino acids. In germline, CDR1 is MDHEN, CDR2 SYDVKM. CDR3 coding DNA: TGTGCCAGCAGTCTTACCGGGACAGCGAACACTGAAGCTTTCTTT. It yields the protein CASSLTGTANTEAFF.

The chain links TRBV6-4 to TRBJ2-3, with D possibly being TRBD2 (6 bases). Trimming stripped 5 bases from V and 0 bases from J, with 12 bases between. Germline V gene sequence: CDR1 MRHNA, CDR2 SNTAGT. The CDR3 sequence is 15 residues long. The CDR3 loop is CASSPSGGSTDTQYF. The CDR3 DNA follows: TGTGCCAGCAGTCCAAGTGGGGGGAGCACAGATACGCAGTATTTT.

J is TRBJ1-1 and V is TRBV5-6, with D perhaps TRBD1 (5 bases). Germline V gives CDR1 SGHDT, CDR2 YYEEEE. The CDR3 sequence is 14 residues long. Trimming left V 1 base short and J 2 bases short, with 9 bases between. The CDR3 here is CASSLLTDNTEAFF. CDR3 nucleotide sequence: TGTGCCAGCAGCTTGTTGACAGACAACACTGAAGCTTTCTTT.

The V call is TRBV6-1, the J call TRBJ1-2; 9 bases are a match to TRBD1. Germline V gives CDR1 MNHNS, CDR2 SASEGT. This CDR3 region has 13 residues. J was trimmed by 8 bases and V by 3 bases; bases with no gene match: 4. The CDR3 region has the DNA TGTGCCAGCAGTGATCGGGACAGGGCGGGCTACACCTTC. This codes for CASSDRDRAGYTF.

This clone appeared once. The rearrangement links TRBV10-3 to TRBJ2-7; 16 positions match TRBD2. The CDR3 extends over 14 amino acids. Germline V gene sequence: CDR1 ENHRY, CDR2 SYGVKD. Trimming cost V 3 bases and J 9 bases; bases outside gene matches: 2. DNA of the CDR3: TGTGCCATCAGTGACGGGACTAGCGGGAGGGTGCAGTACTTC. Protein product: CAISDGTSGRVQYF.

The chain has TRBV5-5 and TRBJ1-1; maybe TRBD1 (6 bases). V lost 0 bases, J lost 4 bases, and 13 bases lay in between. This CDR3 is built from 15 residues. Germline CDR1 is SGHKS and CDR2 is YYEKEE (reference sequence). The CDR3 sequence is CASSLAGRGGTEAFF. The CDR3 nucleotides are TGTGCCAGCAGCTTGGCCGGAAGGGGGGGCACTGAAGCTTTCTTT.

The chain carries TRBV5-1 and TRBJ2-6, with a possible D match to TRBD2 (6 bases). The CDR3 length is 15 residues. The V end was cut by 1 base, the J end by 2 bases, with 7 bases between. From germline, CDR1 is SGHRS and CDR2 YFSETQ. The DNA for the CDR3 is TGCGCCAGCAGCTTGTGGGGGGCTGGGGCCAACGTCCTGACTTTC. Translated: CASSLWGAGANVLTF.

CDR3 in DNA: TGTGCCAGCAGCTTAGGGAGGTTAGCGGGGAACAATGAGCAGTTCTTC. The encoded protein is CASSLGRLAGNNEQFF. The J gene is TRBJ2-1, the V gene TRBV11-2; 8 bases are shared with TRBD2. The length of the CDR3 is 16 residues. V shed 1 base and J 5 bases; nucleotides not matched to a gene: 7. Per germline, CDR1 SGHAT and CDR2 FQNNGV.

V is TRBV12-2 and J is TRBJ1-3; whether TRBD1, the table's D call, matches the DNA was not checked. TRBV12-2 is a documented pseudogene. This CDR3 has 17 amino acids. The CDR3 region is CASRLGPRANSGNTIYF. Here the CDR3 DNA reads TGTGCAAGTCGCTTAGGGCCCAGGGCGAACTCTGGAAACACCATATATTTT.

In this sample, this clone turned up a few times. This chain uses TRBV28 with TRBJ1-6; tentative D call: TRBD1 (6 bases). This CDR3 has 14 residues. Germline values: CDR1 MDHEN, CDR2 SYDVKM. V was trimmed by 2 bases and J by 10 bases, leaving 12 bases between them. As DNA, the CDR3 is TGTGCCAGCAGTTTACTTGGGACATTCTCACCCCTCCACTTT. Protein sequence: CASSLLGTFSPLHF.

This clone has only a few counts. The rearrangement uses TRBV7-9 and TRBJ2-1; 12 bases map to TRBD1. Looked up from germline, CDR1 is SEHNR and CDR2 is FQNEAQ (reference sequence). CDR3 length: 15 residues. Trimming cost V 5 bases and J 9 bases; bases outside gene matches: 8. The CDR3 sequence: CASSARDRGRVEQFF. The CDR3 DNA reads TGTGCCAGCAGCGCTAGGGACAGGGGGCGGGTTGAGCAGTTCTTC.

V and J are TRBV12-3 or TRBV12-4 and TRBJ2-7; no firm D call. V was shortened by 7 bases and J by 5 bases, with 15 bases between the two germline ends. This CDR3 contains 13 residues. CDR3 nucleotide sequence: TGTGCCAGCACCCCACGGAGAGGCCACGAGCAGTACTTC. Translating it yields CASTPRRGHEQYF.

The V call is TRBV9, the J call TRBJ1-4; possible D gene TRBD1, 6 bases. This CDR3 region has 16 residues. Trimming shortened V by 0 bases and J by 0 bases, and 9 bases separated the two germline ends. Per the germline V gene, CDR1 is SGDLS and CDR2 is YYNGEE. CDR3 nucleotides: TGTGCCAGCAGCGTAGACAGGGTGGCAACTAATGAAAAACTGTTTTTT. Translating it yields CASSVDRVATNEKLFF.

The chain is built from TRBV6-5 and TRBJ1-1; 8 bases align to TRBD1. J was trimmed by 10 bases and V by 5 bases; bases with no gene match: 15. Germline CDR1 MNHEY, CDR2 SVGAGI. This CDR3 region has 15 residues. CDR3 protein: CASSPDGQGGLGAFF. The CDR3 DNA reads TGTGCCAGCAGTCCGGACGGACAGGGAGGCTTGGGAGCTTTCTTT.

The rearrangement links TRBV2 to TRBJ1-6, with TRBD1 matching 9 bases. The trim removed 6 bases at V and 9 bases at J, leaving 6 bases unmatched. The CDR3 is 14 amino acids. In germline, CDR1 is SNHLY, CDR2 FYNNEI. CDR3 in amino acids: CASSQDRGRSPLHF. CDR3 bases: TGTGCCAGCAGCCAGGACAGGGGTCGTTCACCCCTCCACTTT.

V gene TRBV5-1 combines with J gene TRBJ2-7, with 7 bases fitting TRBD2. Looked up from germline, CDR1 is SGHRS and CDR2 is YFSETQ. The CDR3 has 15 amino acids. The V and J ends lost 0 bases and 1 base, in that order; junction bases with no gene match: 4. In DNA form, the CDR3 reads TGCGCCAGCAGCTTGGTTTCCGGGGGGTCCTACGAGCAGTACTTC. This translates into CASSLVSGGSYEQYF.

The V call is TRBV4-2, the J call TRBJ2-7, with 8 bases identical to TRBD2. The CDR3 consists of 15 residues. Trimming removed 1 base from V and 4 bases from J; junction bases left unmatched: 6. Germline CDR1 is LGHNA and CDR2 is YNFKEQ. CDR3 sequence reads: CASSQVGGAGYEQYF. CDR3 sequence (DNA): TGTGCCAGCAGCCAAGTCGGGGGGGCCGGGTACGAGCAGTACTTC.

This sequence joins TRBV12-5 and TRBJ2-1, with 7 bases lining up with TRBD2. Germline CDR1 is LGHNT and CDR2 is FRNRAP. The V gene end was trimmed by 2 bases and the J gene end by 8 bases; junction bases not matched to a gene: 0. This CDR3 comprises 12 residues. CDR3 nucleotides: TGTGCTAGTGGTTTGACTAGCGATGAGCAGTTCTTC. Protein product: CASGLTSDEQFF.

This clone turned up a few times. This chain joins TRBV7-2 and TRBJ2-7; D is perhaps TRBD2 (5 bases). This CDR3 contains 15 residues. Germline V gene data show CDR1 as SGHTA and CDR2 as FQGNSA. V was pared by 2 bases and J by 0 bases, with 11 bases between. In nucleotides, the CDR3 is TGTGCCAGCAGCTTATCTGGCGGGCCCTCCTACGAGCAGTACTTC. Translated: CASSLSGGPSYEQYF.

V and J are TRBV9 and TRBJ2-6; D unresolved. The germline CDR1 and CDR2 sequences are SGDLS and YYNGEE. V shed 9 bases and J shed 1 base, with 5 bases lying between them. The CDR3 runs to 12 residues. CDR3 in amino acids: CATLSGANVLTF. As DNA, the CDR3 is TGTGCCACTCTATCTGGGGCCAACGTCCTGACTTTC.

This clone qualifies as large. The chain combines TRBV7-2 with TRBJ1-4, with a tentative D call TRBD1 (6 bases). There are 14 residues in the CDR3. The germline V gene encodes CDR1 SGHTA and CDR2 FQGNSA. V shed 6 bases and J shed 8 bases, with 16 bases lying between them. For the CDR3, the DNA is TGTGCCAGCAGATCTGGGGGGGCGTTCGAAAAACTGTTTTTT. Translated, it gives CASRSGGAFEKLFF.

CDR3 nucleotides: TGTGCCAGCACCGTGGACAGGGGACAATACAATGAGCAGTTCTTC. Residues: CASTVDRGQYNEQFF. The chain carries TRBV6-5 and TRBJ2-1, with 9 bases identical to TRBD1. The CDR3 is 15 residues long. V was clipped by 7 bases and J by 4 bases; unmatched bases: 8. Germline CDR1 MNHEY, CDR2 SVGAGI.